This TCR beta chain was documented in a study of blood T cell repertoires in COVID-19 (TCRdb year 2020). Background on the whole study: Samples covering the acute and convalescent phases of COVID-19 were provided by collaborators in the United States, Italy and Spain. The prospective study material was composed of cDNA or gDNA derived from T cells, B-cell-depleted T cells, or PBMCs. Subjects who had been exposed to COVID-19, were actively infected with it, or had recovered from it provided the deeply sampled blood TCRbeta repertoires that made up the dataset. The repertoires were released in a freely available public database meant as a resource for research on the immune response to SARS-CoV-2. The samples were drawn from two sources: the first 160 participants of the ongoing ImmuneRACE study, and 1,000 to 1,500 subjects contributed by 6 global collaborators. The sample metadata nearly always contained a de-identified subject ID, COVID-19 status, age in years and sex. Where available, HLA class I and class II types were obtained from metadata supplied by the sample provider rather than from assay-based typing.

On the study overall, not on this receptor specifically: Clinical and demographic metadata were provided uncurated, with the amount varying by source and participant.

The immunoSEQ Assay, a bias-controlled multiplex PCR, was used to amplify TCRbeta CDR3 regions from genomic DNA. As for the authors' bioinformatics: The number of nucleated cells in each sample was estimated from the amplification of reference gene primers within the assay. To quantify the absolute abundance of each unique TCRbeta CDR3 rearrangement, sequence reads were collapsed and filtered. For each sample, productive Simpson clonality was calculated as the square root of Simpson's diversity index across productive rearrangements. TCRdb holds this immuneACCESS table with in-frame rearrangements only. Some clones are missing; in checked studies, unresolved V genes explain under half, and the rest has no known cause. V and J calls and clone size are as listed in that table; D and trimming were resolved from the DNA. This sample lists hundreds of thousands of clones; approximately 89% were detected once. Clones ranked in the top ten supply under 3.5% of the sample.

Comment on this clone: There is no known antigen for this receptor. Base qualities are missing; no much larger clone stands one base away.

A second Seattle source provided samples from volunteer blood donors who had recovered from COVID-19. Each collaborating institution followed its own protocols to collect whole blood in K2EDTA tubes. For TCRbeta analysis, collaborators shipped samples in one of three forms: frozen whole blood, isolated PBMCs, or DNA extracted from either of those sample types. In the germline V gene, CDR1 corresponds to KGHDR and CDR2 to SFDVKD. The CDR3, from cysteine to phenylalanine, totals 15 residues. The CDR3 DNA has 45 bases and is translated from base 1. Trimming accounts for 4 bases at V and 10 bases at J, while the number of junction bases matched to no gene is 8.

The sequence joins TRBV24-1 to TRBJ2-1, with 11 bases matching TRBD2. The receptor comes from a woman younger than 30 who had recovered from COVID-19. The specimen sequenced was peripheral blood. The DNA is as follows: TGTGCCACCAGTGAATTAGCGGGAGGGCCGGAAGAGCAGTTCTTC. Its translation is CATSELAGGPEEQFF.